This T cell receptor beta chain appears in the sequencing data of a study of cytomegalovirus exposure and HLA in healthy donors. Study observations and caveats: When the data were analyzed later, several of the most significant clusters appeared to be linked to common viral pathogens. The classifier was said to identify cytomegalovirus status with high specificity and sensitivity.

PCR employed 60 Vbeta and 13 Jbeta primers. Some clones are missing from TCRdb's copy, which holds only in-frame ones; the method was immunoSEQ multiplex PCR. This table has about 120,000 clones, approximately 74% appearing once. On this clone itself: What it binds is unknown.

Sequenced sample: PBMCs. The receptor was isolated from a woman in her forties or fifties in good health and CMV-seropositive.

CDR3 loop: CASSLTGGLDTEAFF. The DNA for the CDR3 is TGTGCCAGCTCGTTGACAGGGGGCTTGGACACTGAAGCTTTCTTT. V and J are TRBV19 and TRBJ1-1; 10 bases map to TRBD1. The V and J ends lost 9 bases and 3 bases, in that order; junction bases with no gene match: 10. The CDR3 sequence is 15 residues long. Germline CDR1 is LNHDA and CDR2 is SQIVND (reference sequence).